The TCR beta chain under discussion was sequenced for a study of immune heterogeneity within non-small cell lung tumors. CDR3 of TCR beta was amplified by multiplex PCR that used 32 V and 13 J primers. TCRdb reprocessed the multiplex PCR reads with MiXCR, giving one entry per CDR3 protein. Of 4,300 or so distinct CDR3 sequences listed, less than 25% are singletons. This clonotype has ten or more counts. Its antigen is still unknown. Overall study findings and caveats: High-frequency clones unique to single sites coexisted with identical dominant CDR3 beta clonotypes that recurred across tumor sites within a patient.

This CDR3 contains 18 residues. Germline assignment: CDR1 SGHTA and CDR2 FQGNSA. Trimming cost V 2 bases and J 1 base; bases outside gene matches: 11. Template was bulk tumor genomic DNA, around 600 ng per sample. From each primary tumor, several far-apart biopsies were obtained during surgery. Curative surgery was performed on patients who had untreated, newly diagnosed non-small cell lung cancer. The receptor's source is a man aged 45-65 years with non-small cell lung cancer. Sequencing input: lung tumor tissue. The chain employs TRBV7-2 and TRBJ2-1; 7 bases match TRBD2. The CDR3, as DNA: TGTGCCAGCAGCTTATTGGTGGCTAGCGGTAGTTCCTACAATGAGCAGTTCTTC. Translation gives CASSLLVASGSSYNEQFF.